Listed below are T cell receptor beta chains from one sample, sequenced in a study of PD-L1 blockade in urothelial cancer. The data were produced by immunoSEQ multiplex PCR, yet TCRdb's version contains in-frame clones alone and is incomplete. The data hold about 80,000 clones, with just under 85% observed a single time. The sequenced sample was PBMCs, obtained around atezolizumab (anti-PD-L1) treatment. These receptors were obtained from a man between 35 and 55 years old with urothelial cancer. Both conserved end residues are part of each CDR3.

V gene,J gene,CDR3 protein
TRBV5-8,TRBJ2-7,CASSPLASIGYEQYF
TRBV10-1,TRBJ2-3,CASSEPTSGSDTQYF
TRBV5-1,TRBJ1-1,CASSLALATEAFF
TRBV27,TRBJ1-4,CASSPDRDREKLFF
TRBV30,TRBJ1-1,CAWSGMRMRTEAFF
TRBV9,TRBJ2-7,CASSAEGQGSDEQYF
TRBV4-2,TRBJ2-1,CASSPRTSAYNEQFF
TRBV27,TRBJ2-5,CASSYYRGQGQETQYF
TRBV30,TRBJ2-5,CAWSVNLSGTKRQETQYF
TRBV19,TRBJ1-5,CASYQTTGGDQPQHF
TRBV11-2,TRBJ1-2,CASSPGTQGARAYGYTF
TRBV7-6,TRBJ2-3,CASSLNRGSTDTQYF
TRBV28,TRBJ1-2,CASSIRTGGGYTF
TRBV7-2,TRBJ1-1,CASSWGTGGTEAFF
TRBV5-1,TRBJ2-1,CASSFPRLAGEGSNEQFF
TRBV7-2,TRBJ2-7,CASSQRTGGVREQYF
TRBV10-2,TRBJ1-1,CAVRRSTGENTEAFF
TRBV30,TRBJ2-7,CAWGGPGLAGTYEQYF
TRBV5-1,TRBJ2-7,CASSLARGLVPDEQYF
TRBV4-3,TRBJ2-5,CASSQDRPGGSAETQYF
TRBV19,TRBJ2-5,CASSIASHETQYF
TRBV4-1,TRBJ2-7,CASSQGRMGGGEQYF
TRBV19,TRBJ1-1,CASSKGVRNTEAFF
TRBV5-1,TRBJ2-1,CASGVGGGSYNEQFF
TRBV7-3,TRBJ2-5,CASSWVGGETQYF
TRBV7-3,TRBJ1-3,CASSQGSGNTIYF
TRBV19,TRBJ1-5,CATRGRGDRNQPQHF
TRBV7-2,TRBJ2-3,CASSLGGRTDTQYF
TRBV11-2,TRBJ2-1,CASSLVVGGGNEQFF
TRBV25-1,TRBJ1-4,CATQFAGGENEKLFF